This T cell receptor beta chain stems from a study of CD8 T cells in ankylosing spondylitis. Quantitative 5'-RACE with molecular barcodes produced the TCR beta libraries. TCRdb re-derived calls from the 5' RACE reads in MiXCR, one entry per CDR3 protein. The table shows some 7,000 distinct CDR3 sequences, with approximately 3% occurring only once. In its sample, this clonotype ranks as medium-sized. Its target is not known. CDR1 SGDLS and CDR2 YYNGEE come from the germline V gene. The CDR3 contains 13 residues. V was pared by 2 bases and J by 2 bases, with 7 bases between. General observations from the study: Peripheral blood held disease-linked clones only at relatively low frequency, and these were CD8+. Seven to nine highly homologous variants formed a TCR beta motif that appeared characteristic of ankylosing spondylitis blood. Matched synovial fluid from ankylosing spondylitis patients was reported to be enriched for disease-linked clones.

The rearrangement links TRBV9 to TRBJ1-1; D is ambiguous. The sequence came from a female donor with ankylosing spondylitis or in good health (not recorded which). Material for sequencing was blood, either unsorted or a sorted T cell fraction (not recorded which). CDR3 nucleotides: TGTGCCAGCAGCGTTGGTAAAAACACTGAAGCTTTCTTT. This gives the protein CASSVGKNTEAFF. Drawing the rest from reference TRBV9 and TRBJ1-1, the complete variable domain is DSGVTQTPKHLITATGQRVTLRCSPRSGDLSVYWYQQSLDQGLQFLIQYYNGEERAKGNILERFSAQQFPDLHSELNLSSLELGDSALYFCASSVGKNTEAFFGQGTRLTVV.